This is a list of T cell receptor beta chains from one sample in a study of T cell responses to AZD1222 COVID-19 vaccine. Sequenced by immunoSEQ multiplex PCR; TCRdb stores in-frame clones only, minus some. The data hold 95,000 to 150,000 clones, with 91% observed a single time. The specimen was peripheral blood, collected on day 0 of AZD1222 vaccination. These receptors all come from an adult in good health. Both conserved end residues are part of each CDR3. D genes are given only for firm matches. Size values are once, few and many counts, or a class for expanded clones, and some rows have none.

.	TRBV10-3	.	TRBJ2-1	CAISERELDNDYNEQFF	TGTGCCATCAGTGAAAGGGAATTGGACAATGACTACAATGAGCAGTTCTTC
.	TRBV2	.	TRBJ1-5	CASSEARADYQPQHF	TGTGCCAGCAGTGAAGCGCGGGCAGATTATCAGCCCCAGCATTTT
TRBD1	TRBV2	.	TRBJ1-6	CASRLDRANYNSPLHF	TGTGCCAGCAGACTAGACAGGGCGAACTATAATTCACCCCTCCACTTT
.	TRBV30	.	TRBJ1-3	CAWTRWAAGNTIYF	TGTGCCTGGACAAGGTGGGCCGCTGGAAACACCATATATTTT
TRBD2	TRBV7-2	.	TRBJ2-7	CASSFLWGRDEQYF	TGTGCCAGCAGCTTTTTGTGGGGGAGGGACGAGCAGTACTTC
.	TRBV19	.	TRBJ1-2	CASSTAVPKSYGYTF	TGTGCCAGTAGTACCGCGGTGCCCAAGAGCTATGGCTACACCTTC
.	TRBV5-8	.	TRBJ2-2	CASSLAQGSNTGELFF	TGTGCCAGCAGCTTAGCTCAGGGGAGTAACACCGGGGAGCTGTTTTTT
.	TRBV3-1/TRBV3-2	.	TRBJ1-5	CASSEAGKQPQHF	TGTGCCAGCAGCGAGGCAGGGAAACAGCCCCAGCATTTT
.	TRBV2	.	TRBJ1-1	CASRPTRNTEAFF	TGTGCCAGCAGACCCACCCGGAACACTGAAGCTTTCTTT
.	TRBV5-1	.	TRBJ1-2	CASSLAPGDYGYTF	TGCGCCAGCAGCTTGGCGCCGGGAGACTATGGCTACACCTTC
.	TRBV7-6	.	TRBJ1-2	CASSLGARGFNYGYTF	TGTGCCAGCAGCTTAGGGGCCCGGGGTTTTAACTATGGCTACACCTTC
TRBD1	TRBV3-1/TRBV3-2	.	TRBJ1-2	CASSRLGQGAVGYTF	TGTGCCAGCAGCAGATTGGGACAGGGGGCAGTAGGCTACACCTTC
TRBD1	TRBV6-5	.	TRBJ1-2	CASSTKQGAYGYTF	TGTGCCAGCAGTACAAAACAGGGGGCCTATGGCTACACCTTC
TRBD1	TRBV10-3	once	TRBJ2-1	CAIRGTDSYNEQFF	TGTGCCATTAGAGGGACAGACTCCTACAATGAGCAGTTCTTC
.	TRBV14	once	TRBJ1-2	CASSQDPGGANYGYTF	TGTGCCAGCAGCCAAGACCCGGGGGGCGCTAACTATGGCTACACCTTC
TRBD2	TRBV9	.	TRBJ2-1	CASSVGTSGGPTNEQFF	TGTGCCAGCAGCGTCGGGACTAGCGGAGGACCCACGAATGAGCAGTTCTTC
.	TRBV28	.	TRBJ2-7	CASSPPLGSLGEQYF	TGTGCCAGCAGTCCTCCGCTGGGCTCGCTGGGAGAGCAGTACTTC
.	TRBV5-6	.	TRBJ2-1	CASSLTGPDPVVYEQFF	TGTGCCAGCAGCTTGACGGGGCCAGATCCGGTTGTCTATGAGCAGTTCTTC
.	TRBV7-7	.	TRBJ2-5	CASSPFGAGETQYF	TGTGCTAGCAGCCCCTTTGGGGCCGGGGAGACCCAGTACTTC
.	TRBV23-1	.	TRBJ2-2	CAHGDLKDGGELFF	TGCGCCCACGGGGACCTTAAAGATGGCGGGGAGCTGTTTTTT
.	TRBV16	.	TRBJ1-1	CASSPMNTEAFF	TGTGCCAGCAGCCCAATGAACACTGAAGCTTTCTTT
TRBD2	TRBV9	.	TRBJ2-3	CASSSRTSGATDTQYF	TGTGCCAGCAGCAGCCGGACTAGCGGGGCCACAGATACGCAGTATTTT
.	TRBV19	.	TRBJ1-6	CASVHSSKSSYNSPLHF	TGTGCCAGTGTACACAGCTCGAAGAGCTCCTATAATTCACCCCTCCACTTT
.	TRBV7-9	.	TRBJ1-3	CASSLDLTGSGNTIYF	TGTGCCAGCAGCTTAGACCTTACAGGGTCTGGAAACACCATATATTTT